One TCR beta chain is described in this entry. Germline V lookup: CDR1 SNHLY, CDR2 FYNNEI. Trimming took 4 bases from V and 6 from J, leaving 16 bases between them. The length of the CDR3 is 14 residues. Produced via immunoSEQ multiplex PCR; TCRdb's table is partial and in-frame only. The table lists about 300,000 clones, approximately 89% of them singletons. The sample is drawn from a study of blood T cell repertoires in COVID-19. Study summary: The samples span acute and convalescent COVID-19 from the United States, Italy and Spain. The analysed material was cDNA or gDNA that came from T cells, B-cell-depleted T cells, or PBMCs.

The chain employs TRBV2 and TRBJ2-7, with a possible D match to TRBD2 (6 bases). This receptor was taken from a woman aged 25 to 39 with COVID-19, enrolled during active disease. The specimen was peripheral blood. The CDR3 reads CASSGMRGEAEQYF. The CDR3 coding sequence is TGTGCCAGCAGTGGGATGCGGGGCGAGGCCGAGCAGTACTTC.